A selection of T cell receptor beta chains follows, all from one sample in a study of T cell repertoires in ileal Crohn's disease. Produced via immunoSEQ multiplex PCR; TCRdb's table is partial and in-frame only. The table includes approximately 7,300 clones, 78% detected once. Sequenced sample: ileal tissue. These receptors were obtained from an adult with Crohn's disease. The CDR3 runs from the conserved cysteine through the conserved F or W. Each record gives: clone size, J gene, V gene, D gene, CDR3 protein, CDR3 DNA. The D gene is left open where the match is weak. Size is omitted from some rows. Given values are once, few, many or a class for expanded clones.

>NA|TRBJ1-6|TRBV25-1|TRBD1
CASSSPGQGNSPLHF
TGTGCCAGCAGTTCCCCGGGACAGGGGAATTCACCCCTCCACTTT
>NA|TRBJ1-2|TRBV30|NA
CAWGRGTANYGYTF
TGTGCCTGGGGGAGGGGGACGGCTAACTATGGCTACACCTTC
>hyperexpanded|TRBJ2-7|TRBV6-1|TRBD2
CASSVTSRYEQYF
TGTGCCAGCAGCGTGACTAGCCGCTACGAGCAGTACTTC
>NA|TRBJ2-1|TRBV6-5|TRBD1
CASSLTGGTMNEQFF
TGTGCCAGCAGTCTGACAGGGGGCACCATGAATGAGCAGTTCTTC
>NA|TRBJ2-4|TRBV27|NA
CASRGAWGPANIQYF
TGTGCCAGCAGGGGGGCCTGGGGACCAGCAAACATTCAGTACTTC
>NA|TRBJ1-3|TRBV5-1|NA
CASSRGTDSGNTIYF
TGCGCCAGCAGCCGCGGCACTGACTCTGGAAACACCATATATTTT
>NA|TRBJ2-7|TRBV28|NA
CASRSPYEQYF
TGTGCCAGCAGGTCCCCCTACGAGCAGTACTTC
>NA|TRBJ2-7|TRBV5-6|NA
CASSLVSYEQYF
TGTGCCAGCAGCTTGGTGTCCTACGAGCAGTACTTC
>NA|TRBJ1-3|TRBV6-1|NA
CASSEKEEASGNTIYF
TGTGCCAGCAGTGAAAAGGAGGAGGCCTCTGGAAACACCATATATTTT
>NA|TRBJ2-2|TRBV14|NA
CASSQYVGTGELFF
TGTGCCAGCAGCCAGTACGTAGGAACCGGGGAGCTGTTTTTT
>NA|TRBJ2-1|TRBV5-6|NA
CASSLGGYEQFF
TGTGCCAGCAGCTTGGGGGGGTATGAGCAGTTCTTC
>NA|TRBJ1-6|TRBV30|NA
CAWKGTGNSPLHF
TGTGCCTGGAAGGGGACTGGGAATTCACCCCTCCACTTT
>NA|TRBJ2-7|TRBV5-5|NA
CASSFGALYEQYF
TGTGCCAGCAGCTTCGGAGCCCTTTACGAGCAGTACTTC
>few|TRBJ1-4|TRBV5-6|NA
CASSLRREKLFF
TGTGCCAGCAGCTTGAGAAGAGAAAAACTGTTTTTT
>NA|TRBJ1-6|TRBV7-9|TRBD1
CASSPDRESSPLHF
TGTGCCAGCAGCCCCGACAGGGAAAGTTCACCCCTCCACTTT
>NA|TRBJ1-3|TRBV2|TRBD1
CASTVRGSGNTIYF
TGTGCCAGCACCGTCAGGGGGTCCGGAAACACCATATATTTT
>NA|TRBJ2-1|TRBV4-1|TRBD2
CASSQDLTGLAGGDEQFF
TGCGCCAGCAGCCAAGATTTAACGGGACTAGCGGGGGGTGATGAGCAGTTCTTC
>NA|TRBJ2-1|TRBV5-4|NA
CASSLYGRGSYNEQFF
TGTGCCAGCAGCTTGTACGGGAGAGGCTCCTACAATGAGCAGTTCTTC
>NA|TRBJ2-7|TRBV5-1|NA
CASSLEGGGSGREQYF
TGCGCCAGCAGCTTGGAAGGGGGCGGGAGCGGCCGCGAGCAGTACTTC
>NA|TRBJ1-5|TRBV14|NA
CASSQGGSRNQPQHF
TGTGCCAGCAGCCAAGGGGGCTCACGCAATCAGCCCCAGCATTTT
>NA|TRBJ1-2|TRBV7-9|NA
CASRPAYGANYGYTF
TGTGCCAGCAGGCCGGCGTACGGAGCTAACTATGGCTACACCTTC
>NA|TRBJ2-2|TRBV27|TRBD1
CASLGTGEAGELFF
TGTGCCAGCCTCGGGACAGGGGAGGCCGGGGAGCTGTTTTTT
>NA|TRBJ1-2|TRBV5-5|NA
CASSPGRSINYGYTF
TGTGCCAGCAGCCCGGGACGGTCGATTAACTATGGCTACACCTTC
>NA|TRBJ2-7|TRBV21-1|NA
CASSKEASASYEQYF
TGTGCCAGCAGCAAAGAGGCTAGCGCCTCCTACGAGCAGTACTTC
>NA|TRBJ2-3|TRBV10-1|TRBD2
CASSEPETSGRITQYF
TGCGCCAGCAGTGAGCCTGAAACTAGCGGGAGAATTACGCAGTATTTT
>few|TRBJ2-1|TRBV6-5|NA
CASSYLLSDVNEQFF
TGTGCCAGCAGTTACCTACTTTCGGACGTCAATGAGCAGTTCTTC
>NA|TRBJ1-6|TRBV9|TRBD1
CASSVYGQGGSPLHF
TGTGCCAGCAGCGTGTACGGACAGGGTGGTTCACCCCTCCACTTT
>NA|TRBJ1-3|TRBV28|NA
CASSPPVGSGNTIYF
TGTGCCAGCAGCCCCCCCGTTGGGTCTGGAAACACCATATATTTT
>few|TRBJ1-3|TRBV9|TRBD1
CASSSTGTGGNTIYF
TGTGCCAGCAGCTCTACCGGGACAGGGGGAAACACCATATATTTT
>few|TRBJ2-2|TRBV18|NA
CASSPVRQVGNTGELFF
TGTGCCAGCTCACCAGTAAGGCAGGTCGGGAACACCGGGGAGCTGTTTTTT
>NA|TRBJ2-3|TRBV28|NA
CASSPLGGLGTDTQYF
TGTGCCAGCAGTCCTTTAGGGGGGCTGGGCACAGATACGCAGTATTTT
>few|TRBJ1-2|TRBV28|TRBD1
CASTRSMDRIYGYTF
TGTGCCAGCACCCGCTCCATGGACAGGATCTATGGCTACACCTTC
>NA|TRBJ2-5|TRBV10-2|NA
CASSEDRAEETQYF
TGCGCCAGCAGTGAGGATCGGGCAGAAGAGACCCAGTACTTC
>few|TRBJ2-2|TRBV19|NA
CATLRDTGELFF
TGTGCCACCCTCAGAGATACCGGGGAGCTGTTTTTT
>NA|TRBJ1-5|TRBV29-1|NA
CSVGGWGQPQHF
TGCAGCGTGGGGGGTTGGGGTCAACCCCAGCATTTT
>NA|TRBJ1-6|TRBV5-4|NA
CASSLGPLEVSPLHF
TGTGCCAGCAGCCTCGGACCCCTCGAAGTTTCACCCCTCCACTTT
>NA|TRBJ2-3|TRBV6-4|TRBD2
CASSDSIGGADTQYF
TGTGCCAGCAGTGACTCGATCGGGGGGGCAGATACGCAGTATTTT
>NA|TRBJ1-4|TRBV19|TRBD1
CASSIGTVSATNEKLFF
TGTGCCAGTAGTATTGGGACAGTTAGTGCAACTAATGAAAAACTGTTTTTT
>NA|TRBJ1-2|TRBV28|NA
CASSLWGRPGGYTF
TGTGCCAGCAGTTTATGGGGCAGGCCAGGAGGCTACACCTTC
>NA|TRBJ1-4|TRBV28|TRBD1
CASRRPGQGFEKLFF
TGTGCCAGCAGGCGACCGGGACAGGGGTTTGAAAAACTGTTTTTT
>large|TRBJ2-7|TRBV9|NA
CASSAGYEQYF
TGTGCCAGCAGCGCAGGCTACGAGCAGTACTTC
>once|TRBJ2-5|TRBV7-6|TRBD1
CASSLVGTGETQYF
TGTGCCAGCAGCTTAGTGGGGACAGGGGAGACCCAGTACTTC
>NA|TRBJ2-3|TRBV29-1|NA
CSVEGASGTDTQYF
TGCAGCGTCGAGGGGGCTAGCGGCACAGATACGCAGTATTTT
>NA|TRBJ1-2|TRBV28|TRBD1
CASSATGVYGYTF
TGTGCCAGCAGTGCCACAGGGGTCTATGGCTACACCTTC
>NA|TRBJ1-4|TRBV2|NA
CASSERALGPVQKLFF
TGTGCCAGCAGTGAAAGGGCTCTTGGGCCGGTACAAAAACTGTTTTTT
>few|TRBJ2-7|TRBV7-9|TRBD1
CASLPRGPSYEQYF
TGTGCCAGCCTACCCAGGGGGCCCTCCTACGAGCAGTACTTC
>once|TRBJ2-3|TRBV7-9|TRBD2
CASSYGLAGGGDTQYF
TGTGCCAGCAGCTACGGACTAGCCGGGGGAGGAGATACGCAGTATTTT
>NA|TRBJ2-3|TRBV9|TRBD2
CASSVGLAGVSRDTQYF
TGTGCCAGCAGCGTAGGGCTAGCGGGAGTGTCACGGGATACGCAGTATTTT
>NA|TRBJ2-7|TRBV5-1|TRBD2
CASSSAGSYEQYF
TGCGCCAGCAGCTCAGCGGGATCCTACGAGCAGTACTTC
>NA|TRBJ2-5|TRBV20-1|NA
CSATHETQYF
TGCAGTGCGACCCACGAGACCCAGTACTTC
>NA|TRBJ1-4|TRBV5-5|NA
CASSKLHGEEKLFF
TGTGCCAGCAGCAAACTACACGGGGAAGAAAAACTGTTTTTT
>NA|TRBJ2-3|TRBV11-3|TRBD2
CASSLGGLAGAPTQYF
TGTGCCAGCAGCTTAGGAGGACTAGCGGGCGCCCCTACGCAGTATTTT
>NA|TRBJ2-4|TRBV4-1|NA
CASSQAGLAKNIQYF
TGCGCCAGCAGCCAAGCAGGTTTGGCCAAAAACATTCAGTACTTC
>NA|TRBJ1-4|TRBV5-1|NA
CASSLTANEKLFF
TGCGCCAGCAGCTTGACAGCTAATGAAAAACTGTTTTTT
>NA|TRBJ1-5|TRBV6-5|TRBD1
CAKPGQERGQPQHF
TGTGCCAAACCGGGACAGGAAAGGGGGCAGCCCCAGCATTTT
>NA|TRBJ2-1|TRBV28|TRBD2
CASVPAGVFNEQFF
TGTGCCAGCGTCCCCGCGGGAGTCTTCAATGAGCAGTTCTTC
>NA|TRBJ1-3|TRBV19|NA
CASSIGRTELYF
TGTGCCAGTAGTATCGGAAGGACCGAGCTATATTTT